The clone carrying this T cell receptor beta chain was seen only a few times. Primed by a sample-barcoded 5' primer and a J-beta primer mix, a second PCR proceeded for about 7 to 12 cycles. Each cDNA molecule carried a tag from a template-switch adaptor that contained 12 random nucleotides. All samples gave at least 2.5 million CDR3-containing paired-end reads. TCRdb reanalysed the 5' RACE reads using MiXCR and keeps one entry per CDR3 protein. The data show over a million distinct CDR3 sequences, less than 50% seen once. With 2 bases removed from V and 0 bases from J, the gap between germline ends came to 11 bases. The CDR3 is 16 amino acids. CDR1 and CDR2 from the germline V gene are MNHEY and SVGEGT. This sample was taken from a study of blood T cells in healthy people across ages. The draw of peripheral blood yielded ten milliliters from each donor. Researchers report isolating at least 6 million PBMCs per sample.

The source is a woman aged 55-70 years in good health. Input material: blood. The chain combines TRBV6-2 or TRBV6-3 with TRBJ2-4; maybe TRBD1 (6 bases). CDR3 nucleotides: TGTGCCAGCAGTTACAGGGGACACTCAGCCAAAAACATTCAGTACTTC. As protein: CASSYRGHSAKNIQYF.